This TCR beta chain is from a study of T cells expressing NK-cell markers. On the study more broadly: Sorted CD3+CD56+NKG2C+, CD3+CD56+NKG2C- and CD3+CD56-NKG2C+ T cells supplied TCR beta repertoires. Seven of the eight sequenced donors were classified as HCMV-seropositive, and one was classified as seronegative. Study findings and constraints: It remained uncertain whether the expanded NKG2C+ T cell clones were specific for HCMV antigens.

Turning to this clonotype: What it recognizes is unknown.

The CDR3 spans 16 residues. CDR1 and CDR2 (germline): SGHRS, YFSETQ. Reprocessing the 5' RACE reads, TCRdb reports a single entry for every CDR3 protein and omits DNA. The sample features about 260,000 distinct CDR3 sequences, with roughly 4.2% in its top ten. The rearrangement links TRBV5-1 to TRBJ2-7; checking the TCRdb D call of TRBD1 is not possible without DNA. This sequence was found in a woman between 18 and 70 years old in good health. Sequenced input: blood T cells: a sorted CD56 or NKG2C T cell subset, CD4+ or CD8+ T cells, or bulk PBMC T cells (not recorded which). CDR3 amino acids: CASTRDGGTIFPEQYF.